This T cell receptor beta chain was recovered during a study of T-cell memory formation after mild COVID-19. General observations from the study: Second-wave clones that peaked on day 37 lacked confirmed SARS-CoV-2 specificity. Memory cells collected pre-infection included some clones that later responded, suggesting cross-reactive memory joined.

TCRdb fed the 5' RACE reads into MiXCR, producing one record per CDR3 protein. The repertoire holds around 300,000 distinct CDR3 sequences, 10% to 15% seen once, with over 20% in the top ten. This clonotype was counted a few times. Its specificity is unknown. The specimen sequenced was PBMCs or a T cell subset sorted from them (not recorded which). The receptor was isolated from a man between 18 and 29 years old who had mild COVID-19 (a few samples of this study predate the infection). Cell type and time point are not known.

Here the CDR3 DNA reads TGTGCCAGCAGTTTACAGGGACCGCTCGGGATGGCCCTCCACTTT. Its translation: CASSLQGPLGMALHF. The J gene is TRBJ1-6, the V gene TRBV12-3 or TRBV12-4; TRBD1 might be the D (5 bases). V lost 2 bases and J lost 14, with 19 bases in between. This CDR3 region has 15 residues.